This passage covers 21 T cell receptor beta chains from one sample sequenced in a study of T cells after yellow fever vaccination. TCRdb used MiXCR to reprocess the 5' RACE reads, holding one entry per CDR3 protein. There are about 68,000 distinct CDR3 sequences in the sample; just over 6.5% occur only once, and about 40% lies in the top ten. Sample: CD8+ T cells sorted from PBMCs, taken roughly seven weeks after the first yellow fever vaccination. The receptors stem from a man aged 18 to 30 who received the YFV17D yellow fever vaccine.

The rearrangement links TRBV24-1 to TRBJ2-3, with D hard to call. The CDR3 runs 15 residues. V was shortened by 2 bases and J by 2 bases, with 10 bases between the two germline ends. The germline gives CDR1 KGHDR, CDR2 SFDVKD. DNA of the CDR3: TGTGCCACCAGTGATTATAGAGAGCCCACAGATACGCAGTATTTT. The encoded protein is CATSDYREPTDTQYF.

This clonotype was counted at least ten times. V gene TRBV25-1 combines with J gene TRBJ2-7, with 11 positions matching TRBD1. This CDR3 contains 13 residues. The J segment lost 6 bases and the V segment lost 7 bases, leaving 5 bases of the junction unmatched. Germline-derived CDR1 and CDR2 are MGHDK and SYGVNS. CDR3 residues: CASTGTGGSEQYF. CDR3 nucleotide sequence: TGTGCCAGCACCGGGACAGGGGGTTCCGAGCAGTACTTC.

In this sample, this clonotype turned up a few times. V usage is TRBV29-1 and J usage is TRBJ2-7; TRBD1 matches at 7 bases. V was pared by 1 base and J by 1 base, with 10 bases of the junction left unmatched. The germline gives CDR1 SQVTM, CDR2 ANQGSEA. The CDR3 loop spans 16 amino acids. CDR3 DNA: TGCAGCGTTGAAGGTACAGGGGATCATGGTTCCTACGAGCAGTACTTC. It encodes CSVEGTGDHGSYEQYF.

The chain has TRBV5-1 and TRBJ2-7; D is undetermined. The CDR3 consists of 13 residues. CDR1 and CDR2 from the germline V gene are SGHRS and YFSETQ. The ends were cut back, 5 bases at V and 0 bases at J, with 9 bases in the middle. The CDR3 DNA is TGCGCCAGCAGGGCTCCTGACTCCTACGAGCAGTACTTC. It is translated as CASRAPDSYEQYF.

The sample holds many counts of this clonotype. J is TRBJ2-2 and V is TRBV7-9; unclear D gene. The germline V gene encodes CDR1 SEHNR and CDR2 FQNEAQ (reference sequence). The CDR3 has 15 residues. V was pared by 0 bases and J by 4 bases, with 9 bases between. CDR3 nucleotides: TGTGCCAGCAGCTTAGCGGGCCGCCCCACCGGGGAGCTGTTTTTT. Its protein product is CASSLAGRPTGELFF.

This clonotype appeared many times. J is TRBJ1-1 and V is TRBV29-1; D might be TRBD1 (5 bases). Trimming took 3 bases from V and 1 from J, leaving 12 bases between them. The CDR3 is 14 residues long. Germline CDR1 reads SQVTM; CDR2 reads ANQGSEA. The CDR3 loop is CSVDTTEGNTEAFF. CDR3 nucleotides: TGCAGCGTTGATACGACAGAGGGGAACACTGAAGCTTTCTTT.

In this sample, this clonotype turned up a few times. The CDR3 DNA is TGTGCCAGCAGCTCCTTACAACAGGGAGCTCTCTCCTACGAGCAGTACTTC. This gives the protein CASSSLQQGALSYEQYF. The chain is built from TRBV5-6 and TRBJ2-7; D perhaps matches TRBD1 (6 bases). CDR3 size: 17 residues. V gave up 3 bases and J gave up 0 bases, with 19 bases separating them. CDR1 is SGHDT and CDR2 is YYEEEE in the germline V gene.

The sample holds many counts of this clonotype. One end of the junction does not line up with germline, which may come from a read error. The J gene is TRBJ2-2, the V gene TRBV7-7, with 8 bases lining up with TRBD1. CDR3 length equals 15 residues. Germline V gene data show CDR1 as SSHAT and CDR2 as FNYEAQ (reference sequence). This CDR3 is CASSLQGAEAGELFF. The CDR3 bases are TGTGCTAGCAGCTTGCAGGGGGCGGAAGCCGGGGAGCTGTTTTTT.

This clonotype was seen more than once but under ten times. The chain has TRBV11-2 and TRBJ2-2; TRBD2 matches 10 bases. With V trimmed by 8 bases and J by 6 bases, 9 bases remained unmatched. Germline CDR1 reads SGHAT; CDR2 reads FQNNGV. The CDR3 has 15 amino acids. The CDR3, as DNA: TGTGCCAGCCCATCTAGCGGGGGATGGGCCGGGGAGCTGTTTTTT. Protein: CASPSSGGWAGELFF.

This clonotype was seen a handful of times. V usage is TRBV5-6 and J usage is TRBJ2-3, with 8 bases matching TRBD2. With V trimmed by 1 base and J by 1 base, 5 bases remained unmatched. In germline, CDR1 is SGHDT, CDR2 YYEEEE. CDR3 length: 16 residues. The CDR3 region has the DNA TGTGCCAGCAGCTTGCTGCCCGGGGGGGGCACAGATACGCAGTATTTT. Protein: CASSLLPGGGTDTQYF.

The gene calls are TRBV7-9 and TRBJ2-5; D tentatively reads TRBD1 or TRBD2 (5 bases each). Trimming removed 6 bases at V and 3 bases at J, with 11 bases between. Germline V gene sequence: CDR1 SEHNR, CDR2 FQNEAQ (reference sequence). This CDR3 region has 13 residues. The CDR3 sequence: CASRGRSEETQYF. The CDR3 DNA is TGTGCCAGCAGGGGACGATCAGAAGAGACCCAGTACTTC. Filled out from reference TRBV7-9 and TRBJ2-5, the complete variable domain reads DTGVSQNPRHKITKRGQNVTFRCDPISEHNRLYWYRQTLGQGPEFLTYFQNEAQLEKSRLLSDRFSAERPKGSFSTLEIQRTEQGDSAMYLCASRGRSEETQYFGPGTRLLVL.

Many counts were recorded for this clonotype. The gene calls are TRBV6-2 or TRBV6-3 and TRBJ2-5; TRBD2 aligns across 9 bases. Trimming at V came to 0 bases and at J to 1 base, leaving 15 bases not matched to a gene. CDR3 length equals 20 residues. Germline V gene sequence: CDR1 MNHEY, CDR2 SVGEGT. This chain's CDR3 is CASSYSISGETSGAQETQYF. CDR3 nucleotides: TGTGCCAGCAGTTACTCAATTTCTGGGGAGACTAGCGGAGCCCAAGAGACCCAGTACTTC.

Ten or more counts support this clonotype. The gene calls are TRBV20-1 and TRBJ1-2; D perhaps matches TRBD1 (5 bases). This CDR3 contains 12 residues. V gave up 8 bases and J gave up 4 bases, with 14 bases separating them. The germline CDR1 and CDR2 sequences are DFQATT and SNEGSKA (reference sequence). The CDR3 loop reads CSTLPGAYGYTF. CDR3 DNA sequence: TGCAGTACCCTCCCCGGGGCCTATGGCTACACCTTC.

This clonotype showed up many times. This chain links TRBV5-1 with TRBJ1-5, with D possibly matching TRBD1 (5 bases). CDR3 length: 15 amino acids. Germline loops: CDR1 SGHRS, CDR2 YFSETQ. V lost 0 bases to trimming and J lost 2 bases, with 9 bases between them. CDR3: CASSLAGTGNQPQHF. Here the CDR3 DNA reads TGCGCCAGCAGCTTGGCAGGGACTGGCAATCAGCCCCAGCATTTT.

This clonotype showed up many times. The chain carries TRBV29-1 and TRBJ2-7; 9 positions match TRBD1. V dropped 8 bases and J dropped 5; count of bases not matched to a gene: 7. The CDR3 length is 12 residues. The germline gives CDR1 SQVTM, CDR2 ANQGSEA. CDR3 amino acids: CSSRDREDEQYF. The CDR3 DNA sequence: TGCAGCTCCCGGGACAGGGAGGACGAGCAGTACTTC.

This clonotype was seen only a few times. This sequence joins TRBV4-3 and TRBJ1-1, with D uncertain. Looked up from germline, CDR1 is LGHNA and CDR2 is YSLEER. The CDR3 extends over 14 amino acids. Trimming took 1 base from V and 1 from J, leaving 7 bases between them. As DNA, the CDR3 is TGCGCCAGCAGCCAAGCTTCAGGGAACACTGAAGCTTTCTTT. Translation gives CASSQASGNTEAFF.

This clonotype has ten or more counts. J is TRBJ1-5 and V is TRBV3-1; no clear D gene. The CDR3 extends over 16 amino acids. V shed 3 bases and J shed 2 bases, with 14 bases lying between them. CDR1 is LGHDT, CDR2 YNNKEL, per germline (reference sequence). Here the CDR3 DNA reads TGTGCCAGCAGCCACAGCGGCCTCGGGGGCAATCAGCCCCAGCATTTT. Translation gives CASSHSGLGGNQPQHF.

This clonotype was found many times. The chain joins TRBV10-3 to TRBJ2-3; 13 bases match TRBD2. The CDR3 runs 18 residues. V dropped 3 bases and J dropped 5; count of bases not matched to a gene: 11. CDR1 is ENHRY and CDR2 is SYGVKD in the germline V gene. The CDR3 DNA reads TGTGCCATCAGTGATCACGGACTAGCGGGGGCCGGGGGAGATACGCAGTATTTT. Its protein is CAISDHGLAGAGGDTQYF.

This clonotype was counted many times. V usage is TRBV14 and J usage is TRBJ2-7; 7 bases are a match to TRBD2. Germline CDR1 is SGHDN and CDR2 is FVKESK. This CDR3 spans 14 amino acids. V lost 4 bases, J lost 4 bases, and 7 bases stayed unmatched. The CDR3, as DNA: TGTGCCAGCAGCCGCGGGGGACTCATTTACGAGCAGTACTTC. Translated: CASSRGGLIYEQYF.

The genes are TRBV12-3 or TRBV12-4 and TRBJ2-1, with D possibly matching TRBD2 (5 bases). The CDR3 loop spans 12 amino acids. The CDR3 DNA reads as TGTGTTGTAGGGAGCTCCTACAATGAGCAGTTCTTC. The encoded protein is CVVGSSYNEQFF.

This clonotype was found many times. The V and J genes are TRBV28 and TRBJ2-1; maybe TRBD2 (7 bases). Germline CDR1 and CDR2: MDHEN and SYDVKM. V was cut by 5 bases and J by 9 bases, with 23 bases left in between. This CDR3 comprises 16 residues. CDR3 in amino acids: CASSARDYPGEGEQFF. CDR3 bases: TGTGCCAGCAGTGCCCGGGACTATCCAGGGGAGGGTGAGCAGTTCTTC.